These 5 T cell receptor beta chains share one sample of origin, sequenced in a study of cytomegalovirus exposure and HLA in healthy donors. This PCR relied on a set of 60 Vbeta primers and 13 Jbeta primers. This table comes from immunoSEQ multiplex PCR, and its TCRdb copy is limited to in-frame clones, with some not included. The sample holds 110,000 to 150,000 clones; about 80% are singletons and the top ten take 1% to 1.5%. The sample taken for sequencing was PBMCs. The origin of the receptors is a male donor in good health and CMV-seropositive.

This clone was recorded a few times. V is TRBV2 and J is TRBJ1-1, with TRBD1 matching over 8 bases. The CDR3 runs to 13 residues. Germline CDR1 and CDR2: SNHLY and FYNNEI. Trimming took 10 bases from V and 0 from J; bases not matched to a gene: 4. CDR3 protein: CAIQDRVNTEAFF. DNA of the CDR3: TGTGCCATACAGGACAGGGTGAACACTGAAGCTTTCTTT.

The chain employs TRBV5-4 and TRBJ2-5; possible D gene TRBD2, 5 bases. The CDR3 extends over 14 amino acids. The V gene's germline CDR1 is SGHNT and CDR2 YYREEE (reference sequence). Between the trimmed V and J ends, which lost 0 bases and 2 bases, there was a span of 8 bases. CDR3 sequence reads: CASSLDRGQETQYF. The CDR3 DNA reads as TGTGCCAGCAGCTTGGATCGCGGGCAAGAGACCCAGTACTTC.

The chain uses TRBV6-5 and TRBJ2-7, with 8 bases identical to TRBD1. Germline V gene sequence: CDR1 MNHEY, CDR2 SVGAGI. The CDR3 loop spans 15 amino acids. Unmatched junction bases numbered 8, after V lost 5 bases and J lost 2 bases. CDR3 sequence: CASSTGQGETYEQYF. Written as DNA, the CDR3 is TGTGCCAGCAGTACCGGACAGGGAGAAACCTACGAGCAGTACTTC.

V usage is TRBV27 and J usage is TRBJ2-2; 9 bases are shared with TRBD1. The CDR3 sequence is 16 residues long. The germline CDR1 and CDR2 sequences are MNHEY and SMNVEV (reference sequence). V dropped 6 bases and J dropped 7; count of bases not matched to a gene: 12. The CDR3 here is CASRHLQGAQGGELFF. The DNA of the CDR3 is TGTGCCAGCAGACACTTACAGGGGGCGCAGGGCGGGGAGCTGTTTTTT.

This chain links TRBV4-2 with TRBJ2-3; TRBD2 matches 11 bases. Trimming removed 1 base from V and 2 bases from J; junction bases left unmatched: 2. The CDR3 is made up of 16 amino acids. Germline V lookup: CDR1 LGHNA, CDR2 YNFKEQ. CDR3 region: CASSQGTSGHTDTQYF. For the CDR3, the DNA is TGTGCCAGCAGCCAAGGGACTAGCGGGCACACAGATACGCAGTATTTT.